Listed below are T cell receptor beta chains from one sample, sequenced in a study of cytomegalovirus exposure and HLA in healthy donors. Clones were read by immunoSEQ multiplex PCR, and TCRdb kept only the in-frame ones, dropping some. Of about 140,000 clones listed, roughly 70% are singletons. Sequencing was done on a sample of PBMCs. All receptors derive from a male donor in good health and CMV-seronegative. Each CDR3 is given with its conserved first and last residue. The order of the fields is D gene, clone size, J gene, V gene, CDR3 protein, CDR3 DNA. A D gene is named only where the DNA matches it firmly. Expanded clones get a size class; other rows say once, few or many, or leave the size out.

NA NA TRBJ1-1 TRBV7-2 CASSLDRAGTEAFF TGTGCCAGCAGCCTAGACAGAGCAGGCACTGAAGCTTTCTTT
NA NA TRBJ2-3 TRBV1 CTSSQDPPLAGGTDTQYF TGCACCAGCAGCCAAGATCCCCCACTAGCGGGGGGAACAGATACGCAGTATTTT
NA few TRBJ1-6 TRBV19 CASSRGLRNSPLHF TGTGCCAGTAGTAGGGGGCTGAGGAATTCACCCCTCCACTTT
TRBD1 once TRBJ2-4 TRBV6-6 CASTPTATGKNIQYF TGTGCCAGCACCCCTACGGCGACAGGGAAAAACATTCAGTACTTC
TRBD1 NA TRBJ2-5 TRBV5-1 CASSPGTGGVQETQYF TGCGCCAGCAGCCCGGGGACAGGAGGGGTACAAGAGACCCAGTACTTC
TRBD1 NA TRBJ1-1 TRBV7-9 CASSPTGGSEAFF TGTGCCAGCAGCCCCACAGGGGGGTCTGAAGCTTTCTTT
NA NA TRBJ2-7 TRBV5-4 CASSSAARYEQYF TGTGCCAGCAGCTCAGCGGCTCGCTACGAGCAGTACTTC
NA NA TRBJ1-5 TRBV7-3 CATSVPQHF TGTGCCACCTCTGTGCCCCAGCATTTT
TRBD1 NA TRBJ1-2 TRBV4-1 CASSSDRRGYGYTF TGCGCCAGCAGCTCGGACAGGCGGGGCTATGGCTACACCTTC
NA NA TRBJ2-7 TRBV9 CASSVGGSDYEQYF TGTGCCAGCAGCGTAGGAGGTAGCGACTACGAGCAGTACTTC
TRBD1 NA TRBJ2-3 TRBV7-2 CASSSRDRGRETDTQYF TGTGCCAGCAGTTCACGGGACAGGGGGAGGGAGACAGATACGCAGTATTTT
NA NA TRBJ2-7 TRBV28 CASSSLPVSGINEQYF TGTGCCAGCAGTTCCCTTCCAGTATCGGGAATCAACGAGCAGTACTTC
TRBD1 NA TRBJ1-2 TRBV7-2 CASSSRDRNYGYTF TGTGCCAGCAGCTCCAGGGACAGGAACTATGGCTACACCTTC
TRBD1 NA TRBJ1-2 TRBV27 CASKYAGGANYGYTF TGTGCCAGCAAGTATGCAGGGGGAGCTAACTATGGCTACACCTTC
TRBD1 few TRBJ2-5 TRBV18 CASSPRTGAGETQYF TGTGCCAGCTCACCGAGGACAGGGGCTGGGGAGACCCAGTACTTC
TRBD2 once TRBJ2-7 TRBV7-2 CASSLAGLAGEQYF TGTGCCAGCAGCTTAGCGGGACTAGCAGGGGAGCAGTACTTC
NA once TRBJ1-2 TRBV28 CASSTGENYGYTF TGTGCCAGCAGTACTGGGGAGAACTATGGCTACACCTTC
TRBD1 once TRBJ1-2 TRBV30 CAWSVSGGFGYTF TGTGCCTGGAGTGTATCAGGGGGGTTTGGCTACACCTTC
NA once TRBJ2-5 TRBV6-6 CASSYSQSQYF TGTGCCAGCAGTTACTCACAATCCCAGTACTTC